The table lists the clone carrying this T cell receptor (beta chain) with many counts. MiXCR was run by TCRdb on the 5' RACE reads, yielding one entry per CDR3 protein. The table lists over 200,000 distinct CDR3 sequences, 10% to 13% of them singletons, with 9% to 10% in the top ten. Germline V lookup: CDR1 DFQATT, CDR2 SNEGSKA (reference sequence). Between the trimmed V and J ends, which lost 6 bases and 0 bases, there was a span of 16 bases. The length of the CDR3 is 15 residues. This specimen belongs to a study of identical twins. The V and J genes are TRBV20-1 and TRBJ2-3; D tentatively reads TRBD1 or TRBD2 (5 bases each). This receptor was taken from a man between 50 and 59 years old in good health. Material: memory T cells sorted from blood. CDR3 region: CSASRPGRSTDTQYF. The CDR3 DNA reads TGCAGTGCCAGTCGTCCGGGACGGAGCACAGATACGCAGTATTTT.